These T cell receptor beta chains were read from a single sample in a study of blood T cell repertoires in COVID-19. Sequencing was performed with immunoSEQ multiplex PCR; in TCRdb, only in-frame clones are kept and a portion is missing. The sample shows some 170,000 clones, around 80% of them seen only once. Input material: peripheral blood. The receptor source for this set is a middle-aged woman with COVID-19, enrolled during active disease. Each CDR3 is given with its conserved first and last residue. Each record gives: V gene, J gene, D gene, clone size, CDR3 DNA, CDR3 protein. The D gene is left open where the match is weak. A clone size is listed for some rows: how often the clone was seen (once, few, many), or a class if it is expanded.

TRBV3-1/TRBV3-2	TRBJ2-5	TRBD2	NA	TGTGCCAGCAGCCAAGGCCTAGCGGTGACACGATGGACGGAGACCCAGTACTTC	CASSQGLAVTRWTETQYF
TRBV27	TRBJ2-3	NA	NA	TGTGCCAGCAGGGCGGGACTCACAGATACGCAGTATTTT	CASRAGLTDTQYF
TRBV7-8	TRBJ1-4	NA	few	TGTGCCAGCACCGACCGGGAGGGTAATGAAAAACTGTTTTTT	CASTDREGNEKLFF
TRBV20-1	TRBJ2-1	NA	few	TGCAGTGCTAGGGGGGGTACTGAGCAGTTCTTC	CSARGGTEQFF
TRBV2	TRBJ2-2	NA	NA	TGTGCCAGCAGTGAAAGGAGAATTTTCACCGGGGAGCTGTTTTTT	CASSERRIFTGELFF
TRBV9	TRBJ2-2	TRBD1	NA	TGTGCCAGCAGCGTGAGGACAGGCCGGTTGGGAACCGGGGAGCTGTTTTTT	CASSVRTGRLGTGELFF
TRBV5-1	TRBJ2-7	NA	NA	TGCGCCAGCAGCTGGGTTGACAGGTCCAGCTCCTACGAGCAGTACTTC	CASSWVDRSSSYEQYF
TRBV9	TRBJ1-3	NA	once	TGTGCCAGCAGCGTAGAAGGGGCCACTGGAAACACCATATATTTT	CASSVEGATGNTIYF
TRBV11-2	TRBJ1-6	NA	NA	TGTGCCAGCAGCTTAGTGGTGACACCGAATTCACCCCTCCACTTT	CASSLVVTPNSPLHF
TRBV19	TRBJ1-2	NA	NA	TGTGCCAGTATTGGGGACTTAGGCTATGGCTACACCTTC	CASIGDLGYGYTF
TRBV2	TRBJ1-1	TRBD1	NA	TGTGCCAGCAGTGCGGGGGCAGGGAAAGGGGGCGCTGAAGCTTTCTTT	CASSAGAGKGGAEAFF
TRBV7-9	TRBJ2-3	NA	NA	TGTGCCAGCAGCCCAGGGGTAGGCACAGATACGCAGTATTTT	CASSPGVGTDTQYF
TRBV27	TRBJ2-3	TRBD2	NA	TGTGCCAGCAGTTTATCCACCTCGGGGGGGGGTACGCAGTATTTT	CASSLSTSGGGTQYF
TRBV6-5	TRBJ1-5	NA	NA	TGTGCCAGCAGGCGACAGAGGAATCAGCCCCAGCATTTT	CASRRQRNQPQHF
TRBV11-2	TRBJ1-6	TRBD1	NA	TGTGCCAGCAGCTTCCAGGGGGACGGTTCACCCCTCCACTTT	CASSFQGDGSPLHF
TRBV7-9	TRBJ2-3	TRBD2	NA	TGTGCCAGCAGCCCCCGGGGGGGTAGCACAGATACGCAGTATTTT	CASSPRGGSTDTQYF
TRBV19	TRBJ2-1	NA	NA	TGTGCCAGTAGTCTTTGGAGGAGCTCCTACAATGAGCAGTTCTTC	CASSLWRSSYNEQFF
TRBV11-2	TRBJ1-5	NA	NA	TGTGCCAGCAGCTCCTCGCTCGGGCAGCCCCAGCATTTT	CASSSSLGQPQHF
TRBV6-5	TRBJ1-6	NA	NA	TGTGCCAGCGGCGCCAGGTCAAATTCACCCCTCCACTTT	CASGARSNSPLHF
TRBV28	TRBJ2-7	NA	NA	TGTGCCAGCAGCGAGGAGGACTACTACGAGCAGTACTTC	CASSEEDYYEQYF
TRBV7-9	TRBJ1-1	NA	few	TGTGCCAGCAGCTTAGTGGTAGGGGCGAACACTGAAGCTTTCTTT	CASSLVVGANTEAFF
TRBV19	TRBJ1-1	TRBD1	NA	TGTGCCAGTAGGCGAATTACAGGGGCCGCGATGAACACTGAAGCTTTCTTT	CASRRITGAAMNTEAFF
TRBV6-5	TRBJ2-2	NA	few	TGTGCCACCTCGACGGGAGAGGAAACCGGGGAGCTGTTTTTT	CATSTGEETGELFF
TRBV10-3	TRBJ1-5	NA	few	TGTGCCGCGGACTCTCGACCGGGCAATCAGCCCCAGCATTTT	CAADSRPGNQPQHF
TRBV6-5	TRBJ1-3	NA	NA	TGTGCCAGCAGTACCACAGGGTTTGGAAACACCATATATTTT	CASSTTGFGNTIYF
TRBV6-5	TRBJ1-5	NA	once	TGTGCCAGCAGTCCCCAAAAGGCAGGAAATCAGCCCCAGCATTTT	CASSPQKAGNQPQHF
TRBV28	TRBJ2-7	TRBD1	NA	TGTGCCAGCAGTTCCCGGACAGGGTGGTACGAGCAGTACTTC	CASSSRTGWYEQYF
TRBV24-1	TRBJ1-2	TRBD1	NA	TGTGCCACCAGTGCGACAGGGATGGGTGGCTACACCTTC	CATSATGMGGYTF
TRBV7-2	TRBJ1-2	NA	NA	TGTGCCAGCAGATTCAGTCTCGGGGGGGCGGAGGGCTACACCTTC	CASRFSLGGAEGYTF
TRBV19	TRBJ1-2	NA	NA	TGTGCCAGTAGTATAAGCCGACTTGGCTACACCTTC	CASSISRLGYTF
TRBV3-1/TRBV3-2	TRBJ2-6	TRBD2	NA	TGTGCCAGCAGCCAGGGACTAGCGCCAGGGGCCAACGTCCTGACTTTC	CASSQGLAPGANVLTF
TRBV5-1	TRBJ2-7	NA	NA	TGCGCCAGCAGCAAACAGGGTCTCGAGCAGTACTTC	CASSKQGLEQYF
TRBV19	TRBJ2-6	TRBD1	NA	TGTGCCACCAAGGGGGGGACAGGGGCCCTCTCTGGGGCCAACGTCCTGACTTTC	CATKGGTGALSGANVLTF
TRBV23-1	TRBJ2-7	TRBD1	NA	TGCGCCAGCAGTCAATCGACAGGGGTCGAGCAGTACTTC	CASSQSTGVEQYF
TRBV12-5	TRBJ1-1	NA	once	TGTGCTAGTGGTTTAGGACAGTCTGAAGCTTTCTTT	CASGLGQSEAFF
TRBV6-5	TRBJ1-1	NA	NA	TGTGCCAGCTCTTCCCCGGGGGGGAACACTGAAGCTTTCTTT	CASSSPGGNTEAFF
TRBV6-5	TRBJ1-6	TRBD1	once	TGTGCCAGCAGATTACAGGGGGCTGGTTCACCCCTCCACTTT	CASRLQGAGSPLHF
TRBV28	TRBJ1-2	TRBD1	few	TGTGCCAGCAAATTAAGGGACAGGGTAGCCGGGGCCTTC	CASKLRDRVAGAF
TRBV6-1	TRBJ2-3	TRBD2	NA	TGTGCCAGCAGTGAAGGACTAGCGGAGTTGTCAGATACGCAGTATTTT	CASSEGLAELSDTQYF
TRBV29-1	TRBJ1-3	NA	NA	TGCAGCGCCGCGGCGAGCTCTGGAAACACCATATATTTT	CSAAASSGNTIYF